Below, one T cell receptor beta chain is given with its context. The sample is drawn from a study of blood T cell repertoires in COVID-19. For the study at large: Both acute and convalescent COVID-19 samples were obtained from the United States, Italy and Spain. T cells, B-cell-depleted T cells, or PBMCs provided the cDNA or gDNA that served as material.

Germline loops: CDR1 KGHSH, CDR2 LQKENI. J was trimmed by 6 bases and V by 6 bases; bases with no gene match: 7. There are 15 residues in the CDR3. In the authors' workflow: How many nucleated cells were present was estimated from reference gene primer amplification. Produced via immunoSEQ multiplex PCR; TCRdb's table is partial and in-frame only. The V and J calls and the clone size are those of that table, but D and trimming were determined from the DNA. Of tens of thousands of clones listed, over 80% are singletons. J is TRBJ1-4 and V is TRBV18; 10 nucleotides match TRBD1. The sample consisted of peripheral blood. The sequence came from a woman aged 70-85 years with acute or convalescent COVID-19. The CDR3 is CASSRPGTGDEKLFF. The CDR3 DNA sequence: TGTGCCAGCTCTCGCCCGGGGACAGGGGATGAAAAACTGTTTTTT.